This T cell receptor (beta chain) was sequenced during a study of blood T cell repertoires in COVID-19. The assay was immunoSEQ multiplex PCR, and TCRdb's table has in-frame clones only and misses some. The sample has fewer than 300,000 clones; more than 75% are singletons. Germline loops: CDR1 KGHDR, CDR2 SFDVKD. Trimming left V 2 bases short and J 3 bases short, with 7 bases between. This CDR3 is built from 14 residues. This sequence was found in a woman aged 35 to 49 with acute COVID-19. What was sequenced was PBMCs or T cells enriched from blood (not recorded which). The genes are TRBV24-1 and TRBJ1-5; D gene unclear. CDR3 amino acids: CATSDWRNNQPQHF. CDR3 bases: TGTGCCACCAGTGATTGGCGGAACAATCAGCCCCAGCATTTT.